A selection of T cell receptor beta chains follows, all from one sample in a study of shared clonotypes between healthy human individuals. Profiling relied on immunoSEQ multiplex PCR, and the TCRdb table lists in-frame clones only, not all of them. The profile shows about 2,200,000 clones, approximately 94% of them singletons. Sequencing input: naive CD8+ T cells from PBMCs. These TCRs come from a man aged 18-30 years in good health. Some clones in this sample may be carry-over from other donors' samples. The CDR3 runs from the conserved cysteine through the conserved F or W. A D gene is named only where the DNA matches it firmly. Some rows mark clone size as missing; the rest say once, few, many or name a class of expanded clone.

d_call j_call clone_size v_call cdr3_nt cdr3_aa
NA TRBJ2-7 NA TRBV6-5 TGTGCCAGCAGTTACTCGAATTACGGCTCCTACGAGCAGTACTTC CASSYSNYGSYEQYF
NA TRBJ2-7 NA TRBV9 TGTGCCAGCAGCGGCGCAGGGATCTCGGACGAGCAGTACTTC CASSGAGISDEQYF
NA TRBJ2-3 NA TRBV27 TGTGCCAGCAGTTTTCTAGACTCGAGGGGCGCAGATACGCAGTATTTT CASSFLDSRGADTQYF
NA TRBJ1-5 NA TRBV27 TGTGCCAGCAGTTTATACCCAGCGGCGAGGGGTGGCAATCAGCCCCAGCATTTT CASSLYPAARGGNQPQHF
NA TRBJ2-5 NA TRBV11-2 TGTGCCAGCAGCCCTGGGACACTAACTCAAGAGACCCAGTACTTC CASSPGTLTQETQYF
TRBD1 TRBJ2-1 few TRBV2 TGTGCCAGCAGTGAGGGACAGGGGGCAGATGAGCAGTTCTTC CASSEGQGADEQFF
NA TRBJ1-2 once TRBV19 TGTGCCAGCAGTAATGGGGAAGGCTACACCTTC CASSNGEGYTF
TRBD1 TRBJ2-1 NA TRBV5-6 TGTGCCAGCAGCTCAGGGGGCAGTGAGCAGTTCTTC CASSSGGSEQFF
TRBD1 TRBJ2-7 NA TRBV5-6 TGTGCCAGCAGCTTGGAGGGGACAGCGTACGAGCAGTACTTC CASSLEGTAYEQYF
TRBD1 TRBJ2-1 NA TRBV18 TGTGCCAGCTCACCAGGGACAGGGGGCGGTGAGCAGTTCTTC CASSPGTGGGEQFF
NA TRBJ1-4 NA TRBV19 TGTGCCAGTAGTATGAGGAGGGACTCGGGTGAAAAACTGTTTTTT CASSMRRDSGEKLFF
NA TRBJ1-5 once TRBV28 TGTGCCAGCAGTAGAAAAGGGGCAGTCAACAATCAGCCCCAGCATTTT CASSRKGAVNNQPQHF
NA TRBJ2-7 NA TRBV27 TGTGCCAGCAGTTTGGTGAAAGGGGCCTACGAGCAGTACTTC CASSLVKGAYEQYF
NA TRBJ1-1 NA TRBV7-2 TGTGCCAGCAGCCCATTGCCCGGGCGGACTGAAGCTTTCTTT CASSPLPGRTEAFF
TRBD2 TRBJ2-5 once TRBV7-7 TGTGCCAGCAGCTCAGGACTAGCGGGATGGGAGACCCAGTACTTC CASSSGLAGWETQYF
NA TRBJ2-7 once TRBV18 TGTGCCAGCTCACCACCGGTCTCCCAGGGGGAGCAGTACTTC CASSPPVSQGEQYF
NA TRBJ1-1 NA TRBV9 TGTGCCAGCAGCTTGGGGGTGGGCACTGAAGCTTTCTTT CASSLGVGTEAFF
NA TRBJ2-4 NA TRBV4-3 TGCGCCAGCAGCCAAGATGCTTTTGTGGCCAAAAACATTCAGTACTTC CASSQDAFVAKNIQYF
NA TRBJ2-1 NA TRBV11-2 TGTGCCAGCAGCCCGGCCGGGACCCCGAACGATGAGCAGTTCTTC CASSPAGTPNDEQFF
NA TRBJ1-1 NA TRBV5-6 TGTGCCAGCAGCCATAGAAGGATGAACACTGAAGCTTTCTTT CASSHRRMNTEAFF
TRBD2 TRBJ2-3 NA TRBV27 TGTGCCAGCAGCCCCGGGACTAGCGGGCTTGGGGGCACAGATACGCAGTATTTT CASSPGTSGLGGTDTQYF
TRBD2 TRBJ2-7 once TRBV27 TGTGCCAGCAGTTCCCGGGGGACTAGCGGGACCTACGAGCAGTACTTC CASSSRGTSGTYEQYF